This T cell receptor beta chain comes out of a study of OX40 agonist ivuxolimab in advanced cancers. With regard to the full study: Ivuxolimab, which targeted the costimulatory receptor OX40 (CD134), was an agonistic, fully human IgG2 monoclonal antibody. Intravenous ivuxolimab was administered to patients every 2 weeks at six dose levels: 0.01, 0.1, 0.3, 1.5, 3 and 10 mg/kg. Among the roughly 50 dose-escalation patients, around 20 had hepatocellular carcinoma, 15 melanoma, 9 renal cell carcinoma and 9 head and neck cancer. In the dose-escalation cohort, roughly 80% of patients were male, and the mean age was approximately 60 years, with a range of about 23 to 85. Prior anti-PD-1, anti-PD-L1 or anti-CTLA-4 therapy was permitted, and roughly two fifths of dose-escalation patients had received checkpoint inhibitors. Partial responses occurred in three dose-escalation patients: two with cutaneous melanoma and one with hepatocellular carcinoma. Peripheral TCRbeta sequencing was intended to test whether TCR sequence diversity was altered and clonal T-cell expansion was caused by ivuxolimab. The paper reports the monotherapy dose-escalation portion (N of about 50 patients) of the phase I ivuxolimab trial.

Overall study results and their limits: After ivuxolimab, CD8+ T cells had more expanded clones than CD4+ T cells on average. Clonal expansion of both CD4+ and CD8+ blood T cells was observed from baseline to week 6 at doses 0.1 to 3.0 mg/kg. In partial responders in the 0.1-3.0 mg/kg groups, normalized peripheral clonal expansion was found to be among the lowest, especially among CD8+ T cells. Low levels of normalized T-cell clonal expansion were also seen in some patients who did not respond. Which antigens the clonally expanded peripheral T cells were specific for was not determined.

Genomic DNA was extracted from sorted cells for sequencing of the TCRbeta CDR3 region. The immunoSEQ Assay was used to sequence the TCRbeta CDR3 regions. Drawn from immuneACCESS, this table holds only the in-frame rearrangements with V and J called that TCRdb kept. Clones are partly lost; checked studies trace under half to an unresolved V gene and leave the rest unexplained. Present in this sample are approximately 130,000 clones, under 95% of which were seen just once. The ten largest clonotypes hold roughly 1% of the sample. The trial excluded patients who had a history of autoimmune disease or who were on systemic immunosuppression. Peripheral blood for TCR sequencing was drawn from every dose cohort at baseline, at cycle 4 day 1 and at cycle 7 day 1. The samples were drawn from a first-in-human, open-label, multicenter phase I dose-escalation trial of ivuxolimab. Adults with locally advanced or metastatic melanoma, renal cell, hepatocellular, or head and neck squamous cell carcinoma were enrolled in the trial. Before TCR sequencing, CD4+ T cells and CD8+ T cells from peripheral blood were sorted into separate populations.

In the case of this clone: Its antigen is unknown. No much larger clone is present one base from it, and per-base qualities are unavailable.

This TCR was sampled from an adult with an advanced solid tumor such as melanoma, head and neck, liver or kidney cancer. The sequencing here drew on CD4+ or CD8+ T cells sorted from blood, taken in a trial of the OX40 agonist ivuxolimab.

CDR3 sequence: CASSIPGRTYNQPQHF. The nucleotides are TGTGCCAGTAGTATCCCAGGACGAACCTACAATCAGCCCCAGCATTTT. The rearrangement combines TRBV19 with TRBJ1-5; no D gene is confidently identified. V is pared back by 3 bases and J by 3 bases, with 15 bases lying between the germline termini. CDR1 and CDR2, per the germline V gene (reference sequence), are LNHDA and SQIVND. There are 16 amino acids in the CDR3, from cysteine to phenylalanine inclusive. Only the CDR3 region is kept as DNA, spanning 48 bases read in frame from base 1.